The 18 T cell receptor beta chains presented below share a single source sample, sequenced in a study of a mutant IDH1 vaccine in newly diagnosed glioma. Time point here: week 47, end of study. Every vaccination contained 300 ug of the mutant IDH1 20-mer peptide and was paired with topical imiquimod. The antigens of these receptors remain unknown. Profiled with immunoSEQ multiplex PCR; TCRdb holds only in-frame clones, not every one. The sample consists of tens of thousands of clones, 85% to 90% of them appearing once. Sequences were derived from PBMCs, sampled from a glioma patient whose treatment included an IDH1 peptide vaccine. Receptors originate from a woman between 45 and 60 years old with glioma.

This chain connects TRBV2 to TRBJ2-1; 8 positions match TRBD2. CDR1 is SNHLY, CDR2 FYNNEI, per germline. With V trimmed by 4 bases and J by 6 bases, 5 bases remained unmatched. This CDR3 contains 14 residues. CDR3 nucleotides: TGTGCCAGCAGTGGACGGACTAGCCCCAATGAGCAGTTCTTC. Protein product: CASSGRTSPNEQFF.

The CDR3 region is CASSEGVGGANVLTF. CDR3 nucleotides: TGCGCCAGCAGTGAGGGGGTCGGAGGGGCCAACGTCCTGACTTTC. This chain connects TRBV10-1 to TRBJ2-6, with unresolved D. V shed 2 bases and J shed 4 bases, with 9 bases lying between them. Germline CDR1 is WNHNN and CDR2 is SYGVQD (reference sequence). There are 15 residues in the CDR3.

The chain carries TRBV5-6 and TRBJ2-3; unclear D gene. The V and J ends lost 4 bases and 6 bases respectively, with 12 bases between them. The CDR3 consists of 13 residues. Germline V CDR1 and CDR2: SGHDT, YYEEEE. CDR3 protein: CASSPATADTQYF. CDR3 nucleotides: TGTGCCAGCAGCCCTGCGACCGCCGATACGCAGTATTTT.

This clone has just a few counts. This sequence joins TRBV29-1 and TRBJ2-1; TRBD1 agrees at 12 bases. Germline V gene lookup returns CDR1 SQVTM and CDR2 ANQGSEA. The ends lost 4 bases at V and 3 bases at J; junction bases unmatched: 10. This CDR3 has 17 amino acids. DNA for the CDR3: TGCAGCGTTGTATCGGGACAGGGGGCTTTTGTCTACAATGAGCAGTTCTTC. Its translation: CSVVSGQGAFVYNEQFF.

The CDR3 loop reads CASSPDRGRYEQYF. For the CDR3, the DNA is TGTGCCAGCAGCCCGGACAGGGGACGCTACGAGCAGTACTTC. The chain carries TRBV5-6 and TRBJ2-7; 9 bases align to TRBD1. This CDR3 has 14 amino acids. Germline values: CDR1 SGHDT, CDR2 YYEEEE. With V trimmed by 4 bases and J by 3 bases, 5 bases remained unmatched.

This sequence joins TRBV7-9 and TRBJ2-7; TRBD1 is a possible D gene (5 bases). The germline V and J ends were trimmed by 0 bases and 0 bases, with 12 bases remaining between them. Germline V CDR1 and CDR2: SEHNR, FQNEAQ (reference sequence). This CDR3 is 16 amino acids long. DNA of the CDR3: TGTGCCAGCAGCTTAGCGGGGCAGCTTTCCTCCTACGAGCAGTACTTC. Protein sequence: CASSLAGQLSSYEQYF.

The chain carries TRBV7-2 and TRBJ2-1; D tentatively reads TRBD1 or TRBD2 (5 bases each). Germline V CDR1 and CDR2: SGHTA, FQGNSA. V shed 2 bases and J shed 8 bases, with 16 bases lying between them. This CDR3 contains 15 residues. The CDR3 loop reads CASSLRGRRRDEQFF. The CDR3 DNA reads TGTGCCAGCAGCTTAAGGGGTAGGAGGCGGGATGAGCAGTTCTTC.

The V and J genes are TRBV6-5 and TRBJ1-1; D perhaps matches TRBD1 (5 bases). In germline, CDR1 is MNHEY, CDR2 SVGAGI. The CDR3 has 14 amino acids. The V gene lost 5 bases and the J gene lost 3 bases, with 13 bases spanning the gap. This chain's CDR3 is CASSEWGPDTEAFF. The CDR3 DNA follows: TGTGCCAGCAGTGAGTGGGGCCCTGACACTGAAGCTTTCTTT.

The V call is TRBV5-1, the J call TRBJ2-2; TRBD1 or TRBD2 may be the D gene (6 bases each). CDR3 length: 15 amino acids. Germline V gives CDR1 SGHRS, CDR2 YFSETQ. The V end lost 3 bases, the J end lost 6 bases, and 15 bases lay between the germline ends. CDR3 in amino acids: CASSSEGGWPGELFF. In DNA, the CDR3 is TGCGCCAGCAGCTCTGAGGGGGGATGGCCCGGGGAGCTGTTTTTT.

This chain connects TRBV27 to TRBJ1-2; 9 positions match TRBD1. Germline V gene data show CDR1 as MNHEY and CDR2 as SMNVEV (reference sequence). This CDR3 has 15 residues. The V segment lost 1 base and the J segment 0 bases; nucleotides outside the gene matches: 0. CDR3 protein: CASSLWTGANYGYTF. The CDR3 DNA is TGTGCCAGCAGTTTATGGACAGGGGCTAACTATGGCTACACCTTC.

The genes are TRBV28 and TRBJ1-1; no reliable D call. In germline, CDR1 is MDHEN, CDR2 SYDVKM. CDR3 size: 10 residues. The germline V and J ends were trimmed by 6 bases and 9 bases, with 8 bases remaining between them. CDR3 loop: CASRRSQAFF. The CDR3 region has the DNA TGTGCCAGCAGGAGGTCCCAAGCTTTCTTT.

CDR3 sequence reads: CASNPASGSYEQYF. The CDR3 DNA reads as TGTGCCAGCAACCCCGCTAGCGGGTCCTACGAGCAGTACTTC. The chain joins TRBV7-2 to TRBJ2-7, with TRBD2 matching over 8 bases. CDR1 is SGHTA, CDR2 FQGNSA, per germline. The CDR3 is made up of 14 amino acids. J lost 1 base, V lost 7 bases, and 6 bases had no gene match.

The chain uses TRBV9 and TRBJ2-3; TRBD2 matches at 7 bases. V dropped 4 bases and J dropped 0; count of bases not matched to a gene: 5. The V gene's germline CDR1 is SGDLS and CDR2 YYNGEE. The CDR3 runs to 15 residues. The CDR3 sequence: CASSRREGSTDTQYF. CDR3 nucleotides: TGTGCCAGCAGCCGGAGGGAGGGGAGCACAGATACGCAGTATTTT.

This rearrangement joins TRBV7-2 to TRBJ2-1; 11 nucleotides line up with TRBD2. The CDR3 length is 15 residues. Per the germline V gene, CDR1 is SGHTA and CDR2 is FQGNSA. The ends lost 5 bases at V and 4 bases at J; junction bases unmatched: 4. This chain's CDR3 is CASSTASGGYNEQFF. CDR3 nucleotides: TGTGCCAGCAGCACAGCTAGCGGGGGGTACAATGAGCAGTTCTTC.

CDR3 DNA: TGTGCCAGCAGTTACTCCGGGGGGGGGACCGACTACGAGCAGTACTTC. Translated: CASSYSGGGTDYEQYF. This chain links TRBV6-6 with TRBJ2-7, with 8 bases aligning to TRBD2. Germline trimming cut 0 bases from V and 3 bases from J; bases unmatched to any gene: 7. The V gene's germline CDR1 is MNHNY and CDR2 SVGAGI (reference sequence). The CDR3 is 16 residues long.

The V call is TRBV15, the J call TRBJ2-1; TRBD1 matches 9 bases. The germline gives CDR1 LNHNV, CDR2 YYDKDF (reference sequence). This CDR3 has 15 amino acids. Unmatched junction bases numbered 1, after V lost 0 bases and J lost 4 bases. For the CDR3, the DNA is TGTGCCACCAGCAGAGATGGACAGGGGTACAATGAGCAGTTCTTC. Residues: CATSRDGQGYNEQFF.

The chain links TRBV15 to TRBJ1-1; D not resolved. Per germline, CDR1 LNHNV and CDR2 YYDKDF (reference sequence). V lost 4 bases and J lost 1, with 19 bases in between. This CDR3 is built from 17 residues. The CDR3 DNA reads TGTGCCACCAGCAACCAGTTGGTCGAATGGGGGAACACTGAAGCTTTCTTT. It codes for CATSNQLVEWGNTEAFF.

This clone was observed a handful of times. J is TRBJ1-1 and V is TRBV2; D is unresolved. In germline, CDR1 is SNHLY, CDR2 FYNNEI. V gave up 7 bases and J gave up 1 base, with 13 bases separating them. The length of the CDR3 is 14 residues. CDR3 loop: CASNQQTRNTEAFF. In DNA form, the CDR3 reads TGTGCCAGCAATCAGCAGACGAGGAACACTGAAGCTTTCTTT.